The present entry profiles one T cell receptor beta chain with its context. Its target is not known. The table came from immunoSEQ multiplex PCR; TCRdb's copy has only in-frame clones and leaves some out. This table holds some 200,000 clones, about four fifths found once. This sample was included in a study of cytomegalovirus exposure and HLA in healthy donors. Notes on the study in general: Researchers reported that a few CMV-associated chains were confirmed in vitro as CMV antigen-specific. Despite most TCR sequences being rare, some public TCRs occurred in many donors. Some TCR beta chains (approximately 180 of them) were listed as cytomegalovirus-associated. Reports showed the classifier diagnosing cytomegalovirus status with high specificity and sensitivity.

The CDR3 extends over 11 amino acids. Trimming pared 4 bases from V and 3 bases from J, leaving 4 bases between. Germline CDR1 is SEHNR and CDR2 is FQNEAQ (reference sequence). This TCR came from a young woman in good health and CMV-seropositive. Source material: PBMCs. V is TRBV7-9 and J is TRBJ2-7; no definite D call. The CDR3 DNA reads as TGTGCCAGCAGCTCAGACTACGAGCAGTACTTC. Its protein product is CASSSDYEQYF.